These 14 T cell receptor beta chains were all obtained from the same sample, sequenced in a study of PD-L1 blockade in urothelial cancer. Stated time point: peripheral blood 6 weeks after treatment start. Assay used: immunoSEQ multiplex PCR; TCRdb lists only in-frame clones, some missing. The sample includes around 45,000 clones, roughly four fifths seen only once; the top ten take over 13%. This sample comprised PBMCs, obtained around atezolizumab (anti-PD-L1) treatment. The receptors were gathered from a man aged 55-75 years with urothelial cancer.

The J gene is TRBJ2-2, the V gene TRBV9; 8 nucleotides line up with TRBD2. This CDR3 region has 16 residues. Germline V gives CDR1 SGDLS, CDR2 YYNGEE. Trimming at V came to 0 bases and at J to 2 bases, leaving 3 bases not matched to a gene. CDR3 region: CASSVAGGANTGELFF. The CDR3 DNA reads TGTGCCAGCAGCGTAGCGGGAGGGGCAAACACCGGGGAGCTGTTTTTT.

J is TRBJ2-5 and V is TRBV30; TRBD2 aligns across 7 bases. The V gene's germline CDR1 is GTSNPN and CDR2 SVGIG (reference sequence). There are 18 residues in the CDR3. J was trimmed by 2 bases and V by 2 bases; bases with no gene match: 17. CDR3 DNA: TGTGCCTGGAGTTGTTGTCTTGGGAGCGGGGCGGAGCAAGAGACCCAGTACTTC. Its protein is CAWSCCLGSGAEQETQYF.

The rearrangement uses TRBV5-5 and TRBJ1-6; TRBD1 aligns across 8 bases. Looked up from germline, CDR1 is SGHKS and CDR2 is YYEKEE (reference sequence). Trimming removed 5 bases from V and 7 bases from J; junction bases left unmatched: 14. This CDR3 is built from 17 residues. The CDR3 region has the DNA TGTGCCAGCAGTCCCCCAGGGGGGGGACAGGTCAATTCACCCCTCCACTTT. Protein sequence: CASSPPGGGQVNSPLHF. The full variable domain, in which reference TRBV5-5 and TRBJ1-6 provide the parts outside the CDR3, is DAGVTQSPTHLIKTRGQQVTLRCSPISGHKSVSWYQQVLGQGPQFIFQYYEKEERGRGNFPDRFSARQFPNYSSELNVNALLLGDSALYLCASSPPGGGQVNSPLHFGNGTRLTVT.

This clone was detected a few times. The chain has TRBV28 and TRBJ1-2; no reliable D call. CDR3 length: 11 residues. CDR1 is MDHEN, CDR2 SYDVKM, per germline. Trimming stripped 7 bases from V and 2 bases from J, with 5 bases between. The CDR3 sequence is CASNTNYGYTF. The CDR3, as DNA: TGTGCCAGCAACACGAACTATGGCTACACCTTC.

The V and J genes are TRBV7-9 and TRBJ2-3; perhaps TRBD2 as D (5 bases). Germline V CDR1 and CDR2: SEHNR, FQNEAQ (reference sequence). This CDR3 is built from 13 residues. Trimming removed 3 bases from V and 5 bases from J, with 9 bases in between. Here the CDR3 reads CASSFAAGDTQYF. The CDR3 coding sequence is TGTGCCAGCAGCTTTGCTGCGGGAGATACGCAGTATTTT.

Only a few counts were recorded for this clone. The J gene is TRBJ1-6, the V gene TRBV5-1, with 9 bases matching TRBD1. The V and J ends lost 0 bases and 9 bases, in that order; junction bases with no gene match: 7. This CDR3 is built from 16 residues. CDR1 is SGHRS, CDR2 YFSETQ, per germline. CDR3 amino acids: CASSLDGQGSFSPLHF. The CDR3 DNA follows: TGCGCCAGCAGCTTGGACGGACAGGGGTCTTTTTCACCCCTCCACTTT.

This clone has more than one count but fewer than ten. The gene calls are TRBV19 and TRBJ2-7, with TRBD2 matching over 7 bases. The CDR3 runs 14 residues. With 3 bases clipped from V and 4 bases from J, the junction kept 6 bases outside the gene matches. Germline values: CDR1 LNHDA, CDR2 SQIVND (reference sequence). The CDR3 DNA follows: TGTGCCAGTAGTATGAAAGCGGGGCTTTACGAGCAGTACTTC. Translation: CASSMKAGLYEQYF.

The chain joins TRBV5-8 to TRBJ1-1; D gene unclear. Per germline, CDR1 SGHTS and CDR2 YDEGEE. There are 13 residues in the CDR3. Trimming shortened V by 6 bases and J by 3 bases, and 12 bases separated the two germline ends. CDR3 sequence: CASTLDADTEAFF. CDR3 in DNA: TGTGCCAGCACCCTGGATGCGGACACTGAAGCTTTCTTT.

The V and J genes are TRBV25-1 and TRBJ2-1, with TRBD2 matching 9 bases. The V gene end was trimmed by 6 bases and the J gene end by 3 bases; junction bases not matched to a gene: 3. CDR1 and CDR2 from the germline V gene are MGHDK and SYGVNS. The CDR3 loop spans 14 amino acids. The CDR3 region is CASSPSGVYNEQFF. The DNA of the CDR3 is TGTGCCAGCAGCCCTAGCGGGGTCTACAATGAGCAGTTCTTC.

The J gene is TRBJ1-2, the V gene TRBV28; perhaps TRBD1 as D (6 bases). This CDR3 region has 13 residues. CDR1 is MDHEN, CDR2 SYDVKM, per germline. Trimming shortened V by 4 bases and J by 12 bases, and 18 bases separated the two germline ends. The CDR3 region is CASSSGGGRPNTF. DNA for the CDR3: TGTGCCAGCAGTTCCGGGGGGGGCCGCCCCAACACCTTC.

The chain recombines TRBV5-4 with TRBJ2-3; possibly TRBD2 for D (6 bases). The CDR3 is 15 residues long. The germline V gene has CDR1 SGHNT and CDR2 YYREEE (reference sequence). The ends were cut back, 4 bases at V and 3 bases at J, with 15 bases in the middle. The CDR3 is CASSKTLGGTDTQYF. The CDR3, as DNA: TGTGCCAGCAGCAAGACACTAGGAGGGACAGATACGCAGTATTTT.

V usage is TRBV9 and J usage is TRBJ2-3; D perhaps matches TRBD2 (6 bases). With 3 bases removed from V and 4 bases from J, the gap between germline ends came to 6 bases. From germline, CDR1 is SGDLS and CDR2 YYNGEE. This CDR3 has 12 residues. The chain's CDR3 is CASSASADTQYF. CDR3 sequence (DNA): TGTGCCAGCAGCGCTAGCGCAGATACGCAGTATTTT.

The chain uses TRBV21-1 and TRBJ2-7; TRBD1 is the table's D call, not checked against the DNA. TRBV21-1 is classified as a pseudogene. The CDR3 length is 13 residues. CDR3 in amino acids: CASRGDRRDEQYF. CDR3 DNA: TGTGCCAGCAGAGGGGACAGGCGGGACGAGCAGTACTTC.

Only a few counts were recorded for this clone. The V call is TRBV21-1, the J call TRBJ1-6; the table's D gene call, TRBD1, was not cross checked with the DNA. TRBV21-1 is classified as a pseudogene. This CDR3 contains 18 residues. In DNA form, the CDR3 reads TGTGCCAGCAGTATCAATCGACAGGGGGCTGATTGTAATTCACCCCTCCACTTT. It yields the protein CASSINRQGADCNSPLHF.